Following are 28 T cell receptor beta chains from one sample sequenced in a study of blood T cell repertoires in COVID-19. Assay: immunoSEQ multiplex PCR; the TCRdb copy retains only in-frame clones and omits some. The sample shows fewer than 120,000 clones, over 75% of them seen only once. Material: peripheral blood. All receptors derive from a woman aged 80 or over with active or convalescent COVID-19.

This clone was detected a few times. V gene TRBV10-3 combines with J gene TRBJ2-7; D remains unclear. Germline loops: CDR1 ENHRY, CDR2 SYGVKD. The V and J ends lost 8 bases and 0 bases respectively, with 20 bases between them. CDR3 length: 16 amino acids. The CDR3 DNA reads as TGTGCCATCTCCGGCCAGCTCGACTCTCTCTCCTACGAGCAGTACTTC. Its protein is CAISGQLDSLSYEQYF.

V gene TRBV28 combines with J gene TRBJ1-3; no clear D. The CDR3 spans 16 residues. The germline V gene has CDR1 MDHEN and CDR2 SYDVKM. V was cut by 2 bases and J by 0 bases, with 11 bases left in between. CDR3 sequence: CASSLVTPTSGNTIYF. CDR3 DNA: TGTGCCAGCAGTTTAGTGACACCCACCTCTGGAAACACCATATATTTT.

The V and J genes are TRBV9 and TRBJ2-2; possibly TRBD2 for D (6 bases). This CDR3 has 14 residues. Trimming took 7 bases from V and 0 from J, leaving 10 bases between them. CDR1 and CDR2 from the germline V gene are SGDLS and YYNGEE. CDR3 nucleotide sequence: TGTGCCAGCGGACCGGGGGCGAACACCGGGGAGCTGTTTTTT. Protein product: CASGPGANTGELFF.

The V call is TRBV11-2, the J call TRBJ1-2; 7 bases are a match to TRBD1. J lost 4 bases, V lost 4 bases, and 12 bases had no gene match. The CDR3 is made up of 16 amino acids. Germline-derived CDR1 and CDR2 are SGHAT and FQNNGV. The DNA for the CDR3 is TGTGCCAGCAGCTCGGGTCGCCGGGACAGCCTCTATGGCTACACCTTC. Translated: CASSSGRRDSLYGYTF. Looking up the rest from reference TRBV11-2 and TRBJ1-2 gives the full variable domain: EAGVAQSPRYKIIEKRQSVAFWCNPISGHATLYWYQQILGQGPKLLIQFQNNGVVDDSQLPKDRFSAERLKGVDSTLKIQPAKLEDSAVYLCASSSGRRDSLYGYTFGSGTRLTVV.

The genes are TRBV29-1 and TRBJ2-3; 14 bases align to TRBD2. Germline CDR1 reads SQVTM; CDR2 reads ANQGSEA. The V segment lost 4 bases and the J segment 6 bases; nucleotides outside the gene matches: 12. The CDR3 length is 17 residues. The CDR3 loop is CSVAFLGLAGGGDTQYF. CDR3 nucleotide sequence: TGCAGCGTTGCCTTTCTTGGACTAGCGGGAGGAGGGGATACGCAGTATTTT.

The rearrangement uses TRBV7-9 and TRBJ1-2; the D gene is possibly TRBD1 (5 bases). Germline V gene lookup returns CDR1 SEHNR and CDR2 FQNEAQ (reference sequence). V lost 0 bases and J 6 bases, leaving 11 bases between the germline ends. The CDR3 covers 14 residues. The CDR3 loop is CASSLANRGNGYTF. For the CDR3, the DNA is TGTGCCAGCAGCTTAGCCAATCGGGGGAATGGCTACACCTTC.

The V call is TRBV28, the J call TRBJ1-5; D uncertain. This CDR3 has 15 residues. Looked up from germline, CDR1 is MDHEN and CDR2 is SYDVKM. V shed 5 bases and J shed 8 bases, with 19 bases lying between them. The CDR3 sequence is CASSLGWRSYKPQHF. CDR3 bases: TGTGCCAGCAGTCTCGGGTGGAGGTCATATAAGCCCCAGCATTTT.

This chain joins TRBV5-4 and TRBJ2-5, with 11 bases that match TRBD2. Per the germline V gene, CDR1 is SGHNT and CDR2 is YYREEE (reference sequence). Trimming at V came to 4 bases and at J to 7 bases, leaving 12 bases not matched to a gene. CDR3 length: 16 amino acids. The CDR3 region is CASSVPTSGTMATQYF. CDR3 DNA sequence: TGTGCCAGCAGCGTCCCGACTAGCGGGACGATGGCGACCCAGTACTTC.

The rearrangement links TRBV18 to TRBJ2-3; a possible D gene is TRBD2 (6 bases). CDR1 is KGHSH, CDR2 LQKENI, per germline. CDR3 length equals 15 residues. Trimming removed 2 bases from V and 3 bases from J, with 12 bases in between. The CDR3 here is CASSPGREKTDTQYF. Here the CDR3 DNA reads TGTGCCAGCTCACCAGGACGGGAGAAGACAGATACGCAGTATTTT.

This CDR3 reads CASSIETGGNQPQHF. In DNA, the CDR3 is TGTGCCAGTAGTATAGAGACAGGGGGCAATCAGCCCCAGCATTTT. The rearrangement joins TRBV19 to TRBJ1-5; 8 bases align to TRBD1. CDR3 length: 15 residues. The ends lost 0 bases at V and 2 bases at J; junction bases unmatched: 0. Germline-derived CDR1 and CDR2 are LNHDA and SQIVND (reference sequence).

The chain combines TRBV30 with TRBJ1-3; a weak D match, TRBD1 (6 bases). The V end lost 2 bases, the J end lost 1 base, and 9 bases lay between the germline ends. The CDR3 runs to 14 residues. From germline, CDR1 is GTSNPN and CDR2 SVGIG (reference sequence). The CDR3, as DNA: TGTGCCTGGAGTACCAGGGGTTCTGGAAACACCATATATTTT. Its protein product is CAWSTRGSGNTIYF. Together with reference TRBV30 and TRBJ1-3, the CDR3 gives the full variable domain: SQTIHQWPATLVQPVGSPLSLECTVEGTSNPNLYWYRQAAGRGLQLLFYSVGIGQISSEVPQNLSASRPQDRQFILSSKKLLLSDSGFYLCAWSTRGSGNTIYFGEGSWLTVV.

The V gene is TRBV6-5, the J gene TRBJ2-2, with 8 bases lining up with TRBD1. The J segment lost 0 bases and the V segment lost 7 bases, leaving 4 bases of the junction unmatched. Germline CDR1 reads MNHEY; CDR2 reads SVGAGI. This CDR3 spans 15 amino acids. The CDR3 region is CASTKDRANTGELFF. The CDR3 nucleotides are TGTGCCAGCACCAAGGACAGGGCGAACACCGGGGAGCTGTTTTTT.

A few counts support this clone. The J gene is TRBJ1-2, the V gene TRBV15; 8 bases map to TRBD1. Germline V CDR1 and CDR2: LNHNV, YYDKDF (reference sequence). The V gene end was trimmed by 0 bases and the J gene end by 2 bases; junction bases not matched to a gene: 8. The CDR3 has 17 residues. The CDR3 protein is CATSRDMTGEMNYGYTF. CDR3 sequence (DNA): TGTGCCACCAGCAGAGATATGACAGGGGAAATGAACTATGGCTACACCTTC.

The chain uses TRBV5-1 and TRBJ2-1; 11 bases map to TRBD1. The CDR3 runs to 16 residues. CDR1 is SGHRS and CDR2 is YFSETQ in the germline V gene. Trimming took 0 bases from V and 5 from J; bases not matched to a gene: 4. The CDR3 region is CASSLVRGQGDNEQFF. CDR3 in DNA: TGCGCCAGCAGCTTGGTGCGGGGACAGGGGGACAATGAGCAGTTCTTC. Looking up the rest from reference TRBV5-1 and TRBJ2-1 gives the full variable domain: KAGVTQTPRYLIKTRGQQVTLSCSPISGHRSVSWYQQTPGQGLQFLFEYFSETQRNKGNFPGRFSGRQFSNSRSEMNVSTLELGDSALYLCASSLVRGQGDNEQFFGPGTRLTVL.

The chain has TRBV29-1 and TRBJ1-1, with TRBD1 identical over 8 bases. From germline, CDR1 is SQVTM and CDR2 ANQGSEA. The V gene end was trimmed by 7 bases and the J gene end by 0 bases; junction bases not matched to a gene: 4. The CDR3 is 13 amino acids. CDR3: CSATGQVNTEAFF. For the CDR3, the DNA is TGCAGCGCCACGGGACAGGTGAACACTGAAGCTTTCTTT. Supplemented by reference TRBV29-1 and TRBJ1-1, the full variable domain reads SAVISQKPSRDICQRGTSLTIQCQVDSQVTMMFWYRQQPGQSLTLIATANQGSEATYESGFVIDKFPISRPNLTFSTLTVSNMSPEDSSIYLCSATGQVNTEAFFGQGTRLTVV.

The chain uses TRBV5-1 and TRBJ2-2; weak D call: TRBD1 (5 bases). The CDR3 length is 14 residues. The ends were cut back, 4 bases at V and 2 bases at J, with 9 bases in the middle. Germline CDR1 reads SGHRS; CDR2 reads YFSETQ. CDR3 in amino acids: CASSGAHNTGELFF. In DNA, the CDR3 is TGCGCCAGCAGCGGGGCCCATAACACCGGGGAGCTGTTTTTT.

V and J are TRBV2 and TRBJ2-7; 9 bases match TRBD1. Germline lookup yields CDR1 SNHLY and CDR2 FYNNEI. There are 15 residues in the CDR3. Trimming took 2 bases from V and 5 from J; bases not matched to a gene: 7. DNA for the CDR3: TGTGCCAGCAGTGAATACCACAGGGGGCGGAACGAGCAGTACTTC. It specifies CASSEYHRGRNEQYF. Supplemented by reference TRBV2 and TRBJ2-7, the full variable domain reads EPEVTQTPSHQVTQMGQEVILRCVPISNHLYFYWYRQILGQKVEFLVSFYNNEISEKSEIFDDQFSVERPDGSNFTLKIRSTKLEDSAMYFCASSEYHRGRNEQYFGPGTRLTVT.

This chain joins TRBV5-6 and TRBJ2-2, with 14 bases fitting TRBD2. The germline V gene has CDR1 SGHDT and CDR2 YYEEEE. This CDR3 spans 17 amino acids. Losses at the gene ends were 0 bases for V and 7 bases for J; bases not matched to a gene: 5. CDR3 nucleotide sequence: TGTGCCAGCAGCTTGGGACTAGCGGGAGGGCCGGTCGGGGAGCTGTTTTTT. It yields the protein CASSLGLAGGPVGELFF.

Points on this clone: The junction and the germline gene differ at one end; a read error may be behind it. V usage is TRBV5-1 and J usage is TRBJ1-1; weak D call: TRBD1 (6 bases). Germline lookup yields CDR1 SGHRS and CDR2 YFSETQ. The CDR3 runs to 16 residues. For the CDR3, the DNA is TGCGCCCGCAGCCCGGCTTGGGGGAGGGGGGACACTGAAGCTTTCTTT. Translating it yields CARSPAWGRGDTEAFF. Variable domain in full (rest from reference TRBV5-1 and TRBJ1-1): KAGVTQTPRYLIKTRGQQVTLSCSPISGHRSVSWYQQTPGQGLQFLFEYFSETQRNKGNFPGRFSGRQFSNSRSEMNVSTLELGDSALYLCARSPAWGRGDTEAFFGQGTRLTVV.

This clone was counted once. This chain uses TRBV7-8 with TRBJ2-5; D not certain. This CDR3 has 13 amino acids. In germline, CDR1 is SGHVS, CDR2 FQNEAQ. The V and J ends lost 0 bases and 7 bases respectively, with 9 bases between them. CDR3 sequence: CASSLALSGTQYF. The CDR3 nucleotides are TGTGCCAGCAGCTTAGCTCTCTCGGGGACCCAGTACTTC.

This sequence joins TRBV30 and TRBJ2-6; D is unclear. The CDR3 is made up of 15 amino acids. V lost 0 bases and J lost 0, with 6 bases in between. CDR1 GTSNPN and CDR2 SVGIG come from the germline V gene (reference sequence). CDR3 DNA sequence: TGTGCCTGGAGTGTAGCCAACTCTGGGGCCAACGTCCTGACTTTC. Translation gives CAWSVANSGANVLTF.

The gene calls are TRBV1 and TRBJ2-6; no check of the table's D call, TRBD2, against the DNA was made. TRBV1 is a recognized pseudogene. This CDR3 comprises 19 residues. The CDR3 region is CTSSQDLAGSCSGANVLTF. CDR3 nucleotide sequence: TGCACCAGCAGCCAAGATCTTGCTGGGAGCTGCTCTGGGGCCAACGTCCTGACTTTC.

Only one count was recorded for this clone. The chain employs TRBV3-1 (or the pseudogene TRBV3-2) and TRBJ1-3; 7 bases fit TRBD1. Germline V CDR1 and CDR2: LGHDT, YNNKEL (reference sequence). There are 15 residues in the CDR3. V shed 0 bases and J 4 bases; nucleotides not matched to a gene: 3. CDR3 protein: CASSQEQGEGNTIYF. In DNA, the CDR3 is TGTGCCAGCAGCCAAGAGCAGGGGGAAGGAAACACCATATATTTT.

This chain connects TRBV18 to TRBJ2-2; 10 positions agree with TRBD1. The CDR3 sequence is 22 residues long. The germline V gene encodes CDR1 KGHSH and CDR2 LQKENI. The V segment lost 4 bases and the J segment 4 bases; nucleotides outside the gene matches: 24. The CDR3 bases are TGTGCCAGCTCACATCTCCTGCGACAGGGGGCACCCCCCCGGGGGTCCACCGGGGAGCTGTTTTTT. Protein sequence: CASSHLLRQGAPPRGSTGELFF.

CDR3 region: CASSHGLAGGTDTQYF. The DNA of the CDR3 is TGTGCCAGCAGCCACGGACTAGCGGGAGGCACAGATACGCAGTATTTT. This sequence joins TRBV9 and TRBJ2-3, with 13 bases matching TRBD2. The V segment lost 4 bases and the J segment 1 base; nucleotides outside the gene matches: 3. The CDR3 sequence is 16 residues long. The germline V gene encodes CDR1 SGDLS and CDR2 YYNGEE. Based on the CDR3 plus reference TRBV9 and TRBJ2-3, the full variable domain is DSGVTQTPKHLITATGQRVTLRCSPRSGDLSVYWYQQSLDQGLQFLIQYYNGEERAKGNILERFSAQQFPDLHSELNLSSLELGDSALYFCASSHGLAGGTDTQYFGPGTRLTVL.

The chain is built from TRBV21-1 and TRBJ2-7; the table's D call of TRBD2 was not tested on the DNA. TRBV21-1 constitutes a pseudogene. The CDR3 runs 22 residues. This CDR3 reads CASSRPGAFKGPVTVHYHEQYF. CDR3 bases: TGTGCCAGCAGCCGACCGGGAGCATTTAAAGGTCCCGTCACCGTCCACTACCACGAGCAGTACTTC.

The CDR3 bases are TGCGCCAGCAGCTTGGGGCCAGCTAATGAAAAACTGTTTTTT. Its translation: CASSLGPANEKLFF. The chain is built from TRBV5-1 and TRBJ1-4; no clear D gene. Trimming removed 0 bases at V and 3 bases at J, with 6 bases between. Per the germline V gene, CDR1 is SGHRS and CDR2 is YFSETQ. The CDR3 is 14 residues long.

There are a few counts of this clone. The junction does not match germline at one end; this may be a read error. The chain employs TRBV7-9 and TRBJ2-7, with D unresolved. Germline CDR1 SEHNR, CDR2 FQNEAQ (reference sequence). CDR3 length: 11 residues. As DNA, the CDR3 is TGTGCCAGCAGCTCCAGGATGGGCCTTAACTTC. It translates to CASSSRMGLNF.